Each of the 14 T cell receptor beta chains below was sequenced from the same sample in a study of T cell responses to AZD1222 COVID-19 vaccine. Produced via immunoSEQ multiplex PCR; TCRdb's table is partial and in-frame only. The sample consists of over 100,000 clones, roughly 90% of them appearing once. Sequencing was performed on peripheral blood, taken on day 0 of AZD1222 vaccination. The receptor set was obtained from an adult in good health.

The rearrangement links TRBV2 to TRBJ1-5, with D perhaps matching TRBD1 (6 bases). V was pared by 6 bases and J by 6 bases, with 15 bases between. The CDR3 runs to 14 residues. Per germline, CDR1 SNHLY and CDR2 FYNNEI. The chain's CDR3 is CASRETGPGQPQHF. The CDR3 DNA reads TGTGCCAGCAGGGAAACAGGGCCCGGTCAGCCCCAGCATTTT.

The chain has TRBV7-9 and TRBJ2-7; D may match TRBD1 or TRBD2 (5 bases each). The CDR3 runs to 14 residues. The V gene's germline CDR1 is SEHNR and CDR2 FQNEAQ (reference sequence). With 4 bases removed from V and 4 bases from J, the gap between germline ends came to 14 bases. CDR3 in amino acids: CASSSRDLTYEQYF. In DNA, the CDR3 is TGTGCCAGCAGCTCCCGGGACCTTACATACGAGCAGTACTTC.

This clone was recorded once. This chain uses TRBV19 with TRBJ1-1; no reliable D call. This CDR3 is built from 14 residues. V gave up 1 base and J gave up 10 bases, with 16 bases separating them. CDR1 is LNHDA and CDR2 is SQIVND in the germline V gene (reference sequence). The CDR3 region is CASSIGVRSVGAFF. The DNA for the CDR3 is TGTGCCAGTAGTATAGGAGTACGGTCCGTGGGAGCTTTCTTT.

The chain couples TRBV28 to TRBJ1-2, with 8 nucleotides matching TRBD1. Per the germline V gene, CDR1 is MDHEN and CDR2 is SYDVKM. The CDR3 has 13 amino acids. J gave up 4 bases and V 6 bases, and 4 bases lay outside the gene matches. This CDR3 reads CASRTGVAYGYTF. In DNA form, the CDR3 reads TGTGCCAGCAGGACAGGGGTTGCCTATGGCTACACCTTC.

V usage is TRBV27 and J usage is TRBJ2-7; D possibly corresponds to TRBD1 (5 bases). Germline CDR1 and CDR2: MNHEY and SMNVEV (reference sequence). Between the trimmed V and J ends, which lost 6 bases and 2 bases, there was a span of 11 bases. CDR3 length equals 13 residues. This CDR3 is CASRRTGPYEQYF. CDR3 bases: TGTGCCAGCAGGAGAACAGGTCCCTACGAGCAGTACTTC.

This chain uses TRBV18 with TRBJ2-7; D not resolved. The CDR3 is made up of 13 amino acids. Germline V CDR1 and CDR2: KGHSH, LQKENI. Trimming pared 3 bases from V and 2 bases from J, leaving 8 bases between. The CDR3 nucleotides read TGTGCCAGCTCACCTACTATAACCTACGAGCAGTACTTC. Translating it yields CASSPTITYEQYF.

CDR3 sequence: CASSLGFGGVTDTQYF. CDR3 bases: TGTGCCAGCAGCTTAGGGTTCGGCGGGGTTACAGATACGCAGTATTTT. This chain links TRBV11-2 with TRBJ2-3, with a weak D call TRBD2 (6 bases). V shed 1 base and J shed 3 bases, with 14 bases lying between them. The germline CDR1 and CDR2 sequences are SGHAT and FQNNGV. The CDR3 has 16 amino acids.

The V call is TRBV27, the J call TRBJ1-1; D gene uncertain. The ends were cut back, 7 bases at V and 0 bases at J, with 12 bases in the middle. The CDR3 is 14 amino acids. The V gene's germline CDR1 is MNHEY and CDR2 SMNVEV (reference sequence). CDR3 DNA: TGTGCCAGCACTTCTGGCTACATGAACACTGAAGCTTTCTTT. It is translated as CASTSGYMNTEAFF.

V and J are TRBV19 and TRBJ1-1; weak D call: TRBD1 (6 bases). Germline V CDR1 and CDR2: LNHDA, SQIVND (reference sequence). The CDR3 contains 15 residues. The V end lost 6 bases, the J end lost 0 bases, and 14 bases lay between the germline ends. The CDR3 bases are TGTGCCAGTAGGATACAGGACAGTATGAACACTGAAGCTTTCTTT. Protein product: CASRIQDSMNTEAFF.

In its sample, this clone was seen once. The chain carries TRBV28 and TRBJ1-1, with a weak D call TRBD1 (6 bases). V lost 7 bases to trimming and J lost 2 bases, with 11 bases between them. The germline CDR1 and CDR2 sequences are MDHEN and SYDVKM. CDR3 length: 13 amino acids. The CDR3 loop reads CASTQGLNTEAFF. CDR3 sequence (DNA): TGTGCCAGCACACAGGGTCTCAACACTGAAGCTTTCTTT.

This chain uses TRBV4-1 with TRBJ2-7; TRBD2 matches at 9 bases. The V gene end was trimmed by 2 bases and the J gene end by 3 bases; junction bases not matched to a gene: 8. The germline V gene encodes CDR1 MGHRA and CDR2 YSYEKL. The CDR3 consists of 16 residues. In nucleotides, the CDR3 is TGCGCCAGCAGCCAAACCCCGGGACTAGCAGACTACGAGCAGTACTTC. Its protein product is CASSQTPGLADYEQYF.

This clone was observed a handful of times. This rearrangement joins TRBV10-3 to TRBJ1-2, with 9 bases identical to TRBD1. V shed 5 bases and J 2 bases; nucleotides not matched to a gene: 6. CDR3 length equals 15 residues. The germline CDR1 and CDR2 sequences are ENHRY and SYGVKD. The CDR3 sequence: CAISSGTGTNYGYTF. The CDR3 nucleotides read TGTGCCATCAGTTCCGGGACAGGGACCAACTATGGCTACACCTTC.

The chain links TRBV14 to TRBJ1-1; TRBD1 might be the D (6 bases). This CDR3 has 14 residues. V lost 1 base to trimming and J lost 1 base, with 7 bases between them. Germline V CDR1 and CDR2: SGHDN, FVKESK. CDR3 in amino acids: CASSQGTANTEAFF. Written as DNA, the CDR3 is TGTGCCAGCAGCCAAGGGACAGCGAACACTGAAGCTTTCTTT.

The chain employs TRBV20-1 and TRBJ1-1; D remains unclear. CDR1 is DFQATT, CDR2 SNEGSKA, per germline (reference sequence). This CDR3 has 13 amino acids. Trimming took off 3 bases at V and 8 bases at J, with 16 bases between the two ends. In DNA, the CDR3 is TGCAGTGCTAGTTCTACGGGGAGCTCCGAAGCTTTCTTT. This encodes CSASSTGSSEAFF.